The present T cell receptor beta chain was sequenced within a study of early T cells in non-severe SARS-CoV-2 infection. The wider study: With bulk RNA from unsorted whole blood as input, sequencing yielded unpaired chains.

TCRdb reprocessed the 5' RACE reads via MiXCR and lists one record per CDR3 protein. The data hold nearly 45,000 distinct CDR3 sequences, with 11% observed a single time. Trimming cost V 2 bases and J 2 bases, with 20 bases left between them. Germline CDR1 LGHDT, CDR2 YNNKEL (reference sequence). The CDR3 length is 18 residues. Sequencing input: whole blood. The genes are TRBV3-1 and TRBJ2-3, with D perhaps matching TRBD1 (6 bases). This receptor was taken from an adult who was a healthcare worker with PCR-confirmed SARS-CoV-2 infection or an uninfected control (not recorded which). As DNA, the CDR3 is TGTGCCAGCAGCCAATTAGCAGGGGCAATAGGTCACACAGATACGCAGTATTTT. Its protein product is CASSQLAGAIGHTDTQYF.